This TCR beta chain was identified in a study of OX40 agonist ivuxolimab in advanced cancers. On the study more broadly: Ivuxolimab is a fully human IgG2 antibody that activates OX40 (CD134).

Samples of blood were obtained at baseline, on cycle 4 day 1, and on cycle 7 day 1. Sequenced by immunoSEQ multiplex PCR; TCRdb stores in-frame clones only, minus some. The sample has roughly 80,000 clones, 75% to 90% seen once; the top ten hold 2% to 2.5%. The CDR3 contains 13 residues. V dropped 1 base and J dropped 1; count of bases not matched to a gene: 0. The germline V gene has CDR1 SQVTM and CDR2 ANQGSEA. This chain links TRBV29-1 with TRBJ1-1; 7 bases are a match to TRBD1. The sequence was collected from an adult with an advanced solid tumor such as melanoma, head and neck, liver or kidney cancer. The input for sequencing was CD4+ or CD8+ T cells sorted from blood, taken in a trial of the OX40 agonist ivuxolimab. The CDR3 nucleotides read TGCAGCGTTGAAGGACAGGGGAACACTGAAGCTTTCTTT. It yields the protein CSVEGQGNTEAFF.